The clone carrying this T cell receptor beta chain came up many times. It was with unique molecular identifiers that the TCRbeta library was prepared. From the PCR reads, TCRdb called clonotypes with MiXCR, one entry per CDR3 protein. The sample holds around 410,000 distinct CDR3 sequences, approximately 11% seen once. Germline CDR1 and CDR2: GTSNPN and SVGIG (reference sequence). CDR3 length: 13 residues. The V gene lost 0 bases and the J gene lost 5 bases, with 7 bases spanning the gap. This sample is part of a study of T-cell reconstitution after alpha-beta-depleted transplantation in children. This clonotype was obtained from a human donor who donated a stem cell graft to a child with acute myeloid leukemia. Sample: PBMCs from the stem cell graft donor, taken from the stem cell graft. The V gene is TRBV30, the J gene TRBJ2-2, with D perhaps assigned TRBD1 or TRBD2 (5 bases each). The CDR3 DNA reads TGTGCCTGGAGTGTTGGGGGTACCGGGGAGCTGTTTTTT. As protein: CAWSVGGTGELFF.